The clone carrying this TCR beta chain came up many times. Its matching antigen is unknown. Blood genomic DNA input for TRB amplification was roughly 250-500 ng. The source of the sample is a study of T and B cells in COVID-19 patients. Study-wide background: Critical illness requiring mechanical ventilation or extracorporeal membrane oxygenation affected three fifths of the roughly 20 active-infection patients. Study-wide points: Patients with COVID-19 reportedly showed strongly skewed T cell receptor beta variable and joining gene usage. Few blood samples existed from mildly ill patients during symptoms or early in severe cases.

V lost 5 bases and J lost 4; bases outside the gene matches: 10. This CDR3 contains 16 residues. Germline V gene sequence: CDR1 LGHNA, CDR2 YNFKEQ. TRB rearrangements were amplified by multiplex PCR with BIOMED2 TRB-A/B primers. One entry per CDR3 protein results from TCRdb running MiXCR on the multiplex PCR reads. The table has a few thousand distinct CDR3 sequences, 25% to 30% seen once. V is TRBV4-2 and J is TRBJ2-3; 9 bases are shared with TRBD2. Specimen: blood. The sequence came from a human donor with active COVID-19. As DNA, the CDR3 is TGTGCCAGCAGCAAAGGCGGTAGCGGGAGTGCAGATACGCAGTATTTT. Amino acids: CASSKGGSGSADTQYF.